This is a list of T cell receptor beta chains from one sample in a study of blood T cell repertoires in COVID-19. Assay: immunoSEQ multiplex PCR; the TCRdb copy retains only in-frame clones and omits some. The table shows some 160,000 clones, with approximately 73% occurring only once. What was sequenced was peripheral blood. These receptors all come from a man aged 55 to 70 with acute or convalescent COVID-19. The CDR3 runs from the conserved cysteine through the conserved F or W. D genes are given only for firm matches. Size is omitted from some rows. Given values are once, few, many or a class for expanded clones.

J	D	V	size	CDR3	DNA
TRBJ2-3	TRBD2	TRBV24-1	NA	CATSGSLAGASTDTQYF	TGTGCCACCAGTGGTTCACTAGCGGGAGCTAGCACAGATACGCAGTATTTT
TRBJ2-5	TRBD2	TRBV28	NA	CASSLTSGSGGETQYF	TGTGCCAGCAGTTTAACTAGCGGGAGCGGCGGAGAGACCCAGTACTTC
TRBJ2-7	NA	TRBV25-1	NA	CASSQPGLDEQYF	TGTGCCAGCAGTCAACCAGGGCTTGACGAGCAGTACTTC
TRBJ2-3	TRBD1	TRBV24-1	NA	CATSGGAGGRGYTDTQYF	TGTGCCACCAGTGGAGGGGCCGGCGGCAGGGGGTACACAGATACGCAGTATTTT
TRBJ1-5	TRBD1	TRBV18	many	CASSQGVGSNQPQHF	TGTGCCAGCTCCCAGGGGGTCGGTAGCAATCAGCCCCAGCATTTT
TRBJ1-6	TRBD1	TRBV2	NA	CASSAGTVNSPLHF	TGTGCCAGCAGCGCGGGGACAGTGAATTCACCCCTCCACTTT
TRBJ2-1	TRBD1	TRBV4-1	NA	CASSPMTGTYNEQFF	TGCGCCAGCAGCCCGATGACAGGGACATACAATGAGCAGTTCTTC
TRBJ2-1	NA	TRBV28	NA	CASSLLTGNNEQFF	TGTGCCAGCAGCCTCCTGACAGGAAACAATGAGCAGTTCTTC
TRBJ2-5	TRBD1	TRBV6-5	once	CASFPRGPGETQYF	TGTGCCAGCTTCCCTAGGGGGCCGGGGGAGACCCAGTACTTC
TRBJ1-3	NA	TRBV19	NA	CASMRGGPGGSSGNTIYF	TGTGCCAGTATGCGAGGGGGTCCAGGCGGGTCCTCTGGAAACACCATATATTTT
TRBJ1-1	NA	TRBV29-1	NA	CSVARQVTEAFF	TGCAGCGTTGCCAGACAGGTCACTGAAGCTTTCTTT
TRBJ2-2	TRBD2	TRBV5-3	NA	CARSAGLAGVRVTGELFF	TGTGCCAGAAGCGCGGGACTAGCGGGAGTACGAGTCACCGGGGAGCTGTTTTTT
TRBJ2-4	TRBD2	TRBV2	NA	CASREGLANIQYF	TGTGCCAGCAGGGAAGGACTAGCGAACATTCAGTACTTC
TRBJ2-7	NA	TRBV28	NA	CASSSGALDEQYF	TGTGCCAGCAGTTCAGGGGCTCTAGACGAGCAGTACTTC
TRBJ1-2	NA	TRBV6-5	few	CASTGGWGYTF	TGTGCCAGTACAGGCGGATGGGGCTACACCTTC
TRBJ1-5	NA	TRBV30	NA	CAAAQGLNQPQHF	TGTGCCGCCGCTCAGGGGCTCAATCAGCCCCAGCATTTT
TRBJ2-6	TRBD1	TRBV5-1	NA	CASTKGGEGAGSGANVLTF	TGCGCCAGCACCAAGGGCGGTGAGGGGGCGGGTTCTGGGGCCAACGTCCTGACTTTC
TRBJ2-7	TRBD2	TRBV10-1	NA	CASSPSGTSLYEQYF	TGCGCCAGCAGTCCATCCGGGACTAGCCTTTACGAGCAGTACTTC
TRBJ1-3	NA	TRBV9	NA	CASSPGLISGNTIYF	TGTGCCAGTTCTCCGGGACTAATCTCTGGAAACACCATATATTTT
TRBJ2-1	TRBD2	TRBV28	many	CASSFTPHGTSGYNEQFF	TGTGCCAGCAGTTTCACACCCCACGGGACTAGCGGATACAATGAGCAGTTCTTC
TRBJ1-1	NA	TRBV21-1	NA	CASSKVTGNTEAFF	TGTGCCAGCAGCAAAGTAACTGGGAACACTGAAGCTTTCTTT
TRBJ1-4	NA	TRBV5-1	NA	CASSLVGDFNEKLFF	TGCGCCAGCAGCTTGGTAGGGGACTTTAATGAAAAACTGTTTTTT
TRBJ2-1	NA	TRBV7-9	NA	CASSQPARGGPGQFF	TGTGCCAGCAGTCAACCGGCCAGGGGTGGGCCAGGGCAGTTCTTC
TRBJ1-2	NA	TRBV19	NA	CASSPWAGASYGYTF	TGTGCCAGTAGCCCGTGGGCGGGGGCCAGCTATGGCTACACCTTC
TRBJ1-2	TRBD1	TRBV19	NA	CASSIGDRGRRYGYTF	TGTGCCAGTAGTATAGGTGACAGGGGTCGTCGCTATGGCTACACCTTC